This TCR beta chain is drawn from a study of T cell responses to AZD1222 COVID-19 vaccine. The sample holds one count of this clone. Its antigen is not identified. General study findings and limits: Two AZD1222 administrations were followed by greater Spike-specific TCR breadth and depth.

Libraries were prepared by immunoSEQ multiplex PCR; TCRdb keeps only in-frame clonotypes and omits some of them. The data hold about 140,000 clones, with under 95% observed a single time. This TCR came from an adult in good health. The specimen was peripheral blood, collected on day 0 of AZD1222 vaccination.

The CDR3 here is CASSESGREKLFF. DNA of the CDR3: TGCGCCAGCAGTGAGAGTGGCCGTGAAAAACTGTTTTTT. This sequence joins TRBV10-1 and TRBJ1-4; D is unclear. Germline lookup yields CDR1 WNHNN and CDR2 SYGVQD (reference sequence). The CDR3 totals 13 residues. Trimming pared 2 bases from V and 7 bases from J, leaving 8 bases between.